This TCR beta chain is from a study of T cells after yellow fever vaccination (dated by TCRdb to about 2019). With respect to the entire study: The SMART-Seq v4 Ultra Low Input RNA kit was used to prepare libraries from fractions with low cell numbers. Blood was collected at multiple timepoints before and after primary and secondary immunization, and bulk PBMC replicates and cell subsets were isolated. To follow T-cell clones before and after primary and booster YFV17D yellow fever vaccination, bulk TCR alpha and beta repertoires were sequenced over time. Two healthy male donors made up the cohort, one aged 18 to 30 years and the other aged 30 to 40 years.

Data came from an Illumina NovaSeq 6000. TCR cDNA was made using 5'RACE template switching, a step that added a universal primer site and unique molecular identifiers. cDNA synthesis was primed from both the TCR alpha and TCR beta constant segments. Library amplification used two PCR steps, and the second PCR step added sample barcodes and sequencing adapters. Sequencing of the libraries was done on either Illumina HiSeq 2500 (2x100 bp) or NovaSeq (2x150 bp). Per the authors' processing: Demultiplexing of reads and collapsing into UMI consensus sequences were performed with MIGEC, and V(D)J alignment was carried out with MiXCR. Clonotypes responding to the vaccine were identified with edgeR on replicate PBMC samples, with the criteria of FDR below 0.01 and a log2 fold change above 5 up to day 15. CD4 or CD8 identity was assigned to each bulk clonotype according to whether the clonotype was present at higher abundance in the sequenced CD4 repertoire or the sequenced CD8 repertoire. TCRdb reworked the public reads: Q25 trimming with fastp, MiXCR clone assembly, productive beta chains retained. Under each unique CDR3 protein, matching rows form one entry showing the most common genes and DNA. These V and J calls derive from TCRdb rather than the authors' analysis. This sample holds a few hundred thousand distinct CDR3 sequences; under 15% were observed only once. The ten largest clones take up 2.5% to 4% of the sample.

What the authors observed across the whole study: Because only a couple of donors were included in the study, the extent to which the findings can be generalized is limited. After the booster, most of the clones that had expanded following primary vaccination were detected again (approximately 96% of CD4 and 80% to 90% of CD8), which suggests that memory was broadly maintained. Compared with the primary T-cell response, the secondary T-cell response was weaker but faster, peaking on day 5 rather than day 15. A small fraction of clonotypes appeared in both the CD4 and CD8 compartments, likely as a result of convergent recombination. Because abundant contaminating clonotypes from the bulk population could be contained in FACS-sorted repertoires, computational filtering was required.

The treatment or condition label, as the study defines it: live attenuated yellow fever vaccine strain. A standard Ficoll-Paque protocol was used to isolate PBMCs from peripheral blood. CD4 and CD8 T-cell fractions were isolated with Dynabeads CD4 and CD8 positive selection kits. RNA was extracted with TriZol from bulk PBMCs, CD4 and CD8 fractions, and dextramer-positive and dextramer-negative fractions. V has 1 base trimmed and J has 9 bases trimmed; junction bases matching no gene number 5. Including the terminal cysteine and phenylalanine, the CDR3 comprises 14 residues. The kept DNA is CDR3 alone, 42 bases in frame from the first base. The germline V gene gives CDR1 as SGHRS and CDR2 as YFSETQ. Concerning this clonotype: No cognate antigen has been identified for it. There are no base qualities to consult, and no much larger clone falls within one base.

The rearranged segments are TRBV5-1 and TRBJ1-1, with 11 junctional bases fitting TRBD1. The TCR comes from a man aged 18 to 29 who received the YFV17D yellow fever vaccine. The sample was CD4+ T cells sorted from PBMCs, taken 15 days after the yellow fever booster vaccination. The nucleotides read TGCGCCAGCAGCTTGTGGGGACAGGGGGACCAAGCTTTCTTT. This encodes CASSLWGQGDQAFF.